This T cell receptor (beta chain) originates from a study of blood T cells in healthy people across ages. This clonotype was counted ten times or more. A read error may account for a junction end that differs from germline. Next came a second PCR, run for about 6 to 12 cycles, which used a sample-barcoded 5' primer along with a J-beta primer mix. TCRdb independently ran MiXCR on the 5' RACE reads; one entry per CDR3 protein. The sample records 980,000 or so distinct CDR3 sequences, roughly 50% being singletons. Germline V gene sequence: CDR1 SGHRS, CDR2 YFSETQ. The CDR3 loop spans 11 amino acids. This sequence originates from a man aged 30 to 45 in good health. The chain couples TRBV5-1 to TRBJ2-5; no definite D call. What was sequenced was blood. The CDR3 DNA follows: TGTGCCAGCAGCGACCAAGAGACCCAGTACTTC. This codes for CASSDQETQYF.